A single TCR beta chain is shown here with its context. The antigen this receptor binds is unknown. No quality values exist for individual bases; no much larger clone is one base distant. This specimen belongs to a study of blood T cell repertoires in COVID-19 (TCRdb year 2020). For the wider study: Collaborator samples came from the United States, Italy and Spain and covered acute and convalescent phases of COVID-19. The dataset comprised deeply sampled blood TCRbeta repertoires from subjects exposed to, actively infected with, or recovered from COVID-19. The prospective study material was composed of cDNA or gDNA derived from T cells, B-cell-depleted T cells, or PBMCs. The repertoires were released in a freely available public database meant as a resource for research on the immune response to SARS-CoV-2. Where available, HLA class I and class II types were taken from metadata supplied by the sample provider and were not determined by assay-based typing. A de-identified subject ID, COVID-19 status, age in years and sex were almost always included in the sample metadata. Samples came from the ongoing ImmuneRACE study (first 160 participants) plus 1,254 subjects from 6 global collaborators.

Another Seattle source contributed samples from volunteer blood donors who had recovered from COVID-19. Collaborating institutions collected whole blood in K2EDTA tubes following their own protocols. For TCRbeta analysis, collaborators shipped samples in one of three forms: frozen whole blood, isolated PBMCs, or DNA extracted from either of those sample types. Study-level results and caveats: How much clinical and demographic metadata was included differed by source and by participant, and the metadata was provided uncurated.

TCRbeta CDR3 regions were amplified from genomic DNA using the immunoSEQ Assay, a bias-controlled multiplex PCR. The authors' analysis ran thus. Nucleated cell counts per sample were estimated from amplification of reference gene primers within the assay. Sequence reads were collapsed and filtered to measure the absolute abundance of every unique TCRbeta CDR3 rearrangement. Productive Simpson clonality was computed per sample as the square root of Simpson's diversity index over productive rearrangements. Entries here come from immuneACCESS through TCRdb and include only in-frame sequences with V and J called. Some clones fail to appear in such tables; in the studies checked, an unresolved V gene covers under half of the shortfall, and the cause of the remainder is unknown. V and J calls and clone size are copied from that table; D and trimming were computed from the DNA. Within this sample are 200,000 to 250,000 clones, with 70% to 90% of them counted one time only. The top ten constitute around 12% of the sample.

CDR1 and CDR2, per the germline V gene, are KGHSH and LQKENI. V loses 3 bases at its end and J loses 2 bases; junction bases beyond the gene matches: 15. From its cysteine to its phenylalanine, the CDR3 spans 21 amino acids. Solely the CDR3 DNA is kept, with 63 bases framed from the first base. This chain joins TRBV18 to TRBJ2-4; 14 nucleotides in the junction match TRBD2. Input material: peripheral blood. This receptor was identified in a woman in her late teens or twenties who had recovered from COVID-19. The CDR3 protein is CASSPTSGRARNTMTKNIQYF. The bases read TGTGCCAGCTCACCGACTAGCGGGAGGGCCAGAAATACTATGACCAAAAACATTCAGTACTTC.